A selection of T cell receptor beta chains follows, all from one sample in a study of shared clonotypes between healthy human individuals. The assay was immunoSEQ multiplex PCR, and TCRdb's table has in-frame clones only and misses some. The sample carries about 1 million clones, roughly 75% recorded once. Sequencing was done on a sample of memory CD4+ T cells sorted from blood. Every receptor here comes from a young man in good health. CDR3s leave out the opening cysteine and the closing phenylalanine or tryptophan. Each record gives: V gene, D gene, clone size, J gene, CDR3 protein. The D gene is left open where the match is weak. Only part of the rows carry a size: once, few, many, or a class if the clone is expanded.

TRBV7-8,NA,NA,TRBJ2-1,ASSLHREQF
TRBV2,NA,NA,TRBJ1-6,ASTPGGGNSPLH
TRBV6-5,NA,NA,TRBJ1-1,ASSSRWNTEAF
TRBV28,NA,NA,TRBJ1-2,ASSYGAYGYT
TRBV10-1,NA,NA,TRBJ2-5,ASSGAGETQY
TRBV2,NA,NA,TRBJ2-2,ASNFGSVDTGELF
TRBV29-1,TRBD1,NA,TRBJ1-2,SVKQGGSNYGYT
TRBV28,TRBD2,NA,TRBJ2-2,ATGGNVLRWTGELF
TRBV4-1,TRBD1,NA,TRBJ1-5,ASSPKSGTGHSNQPQH
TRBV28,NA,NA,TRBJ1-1,ATRPTATEAF
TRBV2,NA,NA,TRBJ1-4,ASSSRATNEKLF
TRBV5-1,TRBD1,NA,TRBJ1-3,ASSLPTGGSGNTIY
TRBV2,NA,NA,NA,ASSVTGSYEQY
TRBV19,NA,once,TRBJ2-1,ASTNYNEQF
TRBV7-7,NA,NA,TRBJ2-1,ASSLSPAPYNEQF
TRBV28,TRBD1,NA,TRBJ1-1,ASSFASTGTGKADTEAF
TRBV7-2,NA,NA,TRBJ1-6,ASSPSRREGSPLH
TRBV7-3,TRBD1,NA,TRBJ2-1,ASSLTATGGNNEQF
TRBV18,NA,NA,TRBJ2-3,ASSPPSSASTDTQY
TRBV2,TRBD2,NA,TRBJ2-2,ASTGLAGVVAGELF
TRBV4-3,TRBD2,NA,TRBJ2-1,ASSQDLVASGRNEQF
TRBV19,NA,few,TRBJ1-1,ASSYGNTEAF
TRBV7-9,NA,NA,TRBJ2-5,ASSLGAASDTQETQY
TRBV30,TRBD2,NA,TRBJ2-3,AWATGGSDTQY
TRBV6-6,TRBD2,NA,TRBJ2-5,ASHRAGAQETQY
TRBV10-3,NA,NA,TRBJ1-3,AISSRGDSGNTIY
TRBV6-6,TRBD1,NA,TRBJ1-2,ASSSQTGFYGYT
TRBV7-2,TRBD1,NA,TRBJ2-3,ASSFTGGADTQY
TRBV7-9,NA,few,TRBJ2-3,ASSLSRGTDTQY
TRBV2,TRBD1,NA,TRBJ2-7,ASSGDRYSYEQY
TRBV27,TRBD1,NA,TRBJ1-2,ASSETGGPWVNYGYT
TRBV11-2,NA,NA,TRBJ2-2,ASLRGSGSGGELF
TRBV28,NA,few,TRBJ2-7,ASSRHYEQY
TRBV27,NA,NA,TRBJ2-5,ASSLFRASQETQY
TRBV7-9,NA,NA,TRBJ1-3,ASSLGMALGGNTIY
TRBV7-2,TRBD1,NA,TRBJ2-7,ASSLALTGGGYEQY
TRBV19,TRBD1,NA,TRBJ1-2,ASSIQGQGIRGYT
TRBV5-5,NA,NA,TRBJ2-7,ASSLRGYDEQY
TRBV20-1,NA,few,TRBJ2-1,SGDDYNEQF
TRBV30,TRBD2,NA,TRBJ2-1,AWSILAGDEQF
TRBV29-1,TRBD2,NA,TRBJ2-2,SVEGGTSRNTGELF
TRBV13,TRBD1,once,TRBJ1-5,ASSRREVGTGRNQPQH
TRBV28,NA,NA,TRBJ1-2,ASSADPYGYT
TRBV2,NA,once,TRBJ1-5,ASSGGRAGHQPQH
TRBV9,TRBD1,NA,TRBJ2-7,ASSVSTGGYEQY
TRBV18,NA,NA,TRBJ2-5,ASSQNQGETQY
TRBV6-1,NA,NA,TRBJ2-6,ASRLISGANVLT
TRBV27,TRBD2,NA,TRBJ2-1,ASVPRLAGVGGGQF
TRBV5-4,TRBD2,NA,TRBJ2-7,ASSLGLAGGPYEQY
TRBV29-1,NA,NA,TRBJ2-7,SVCLQEGPYEQY
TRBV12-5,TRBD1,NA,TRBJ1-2,ASGLVQNRGNGYT
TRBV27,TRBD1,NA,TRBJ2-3,ASSSRDRGLLSTDTQY
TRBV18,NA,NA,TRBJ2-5,ASSLRDQVLETQY
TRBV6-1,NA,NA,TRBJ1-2,ASSEFGGYGYT
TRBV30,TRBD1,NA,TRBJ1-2,AIGTGGPYGYT